This is a list of T cell receptor beta chains from one sample in a study of blood T cell repertoires in COVID-19. Assay: immunoSEQ multiplex PCR; the TCRdb copy retains only in-frame clones and omits some. Here the sample spans about 350,000 clones, more than 70% being singletons. Sequenced sample: peripheral blood. These receptors all come from a woman between 55 and 75 years old with COVID-19, enrolled during active disease. CDR3s include the opening cysteine and the closing phenylalanine or tryptophan. The D gene is left open where the match is weak. The listing skips clone size in some rows; elsewhere it reads once, few, many or a size class.

TRBJ2-7,NA,TRBV29-1,NA,CSVEAQAREQYF,TGCAGCGTTGAGGCTCAGGCTCGCGAGCAGTACTTC
TRBJ1-2,NA,TRBV19,NA,CASTASRVEVNYGYTF,TGTGCCAGTACCGCCTCACGGGTTGAAGTTAACTATGGCTACACCTTC
TRBJ1-2,once,TRBV5-1,TRBD1,CASSSGQGSGYTF,TGCGCCAGCAGCTCCGGACAGGGCTCTGGCTACACCTTC
TRBJ2-1,once,TRBV2,NA,CASKTRSYNEQFF,TGTGCCAGCAAGACTAGGTCCTACAATGAGCAGTTCTTC
TRBJ1-2,NA,TRBV19,TRBD1,CASTQLDRGYGYTF,TGTGCCAGTACGCAGTTAGACAGGGGATATGGCTACACCTTC
TRBJ1-1,NA,TRBV18,NA,CASSPGRAVAGEAFF,TGTGCCAGCTCACCAGGGAGGGCAGTGGCAGGTGAAGCTTTCTTT
TRBJ2-7,NA,TRBV7-8,NA,CASSSLLGALYEQYF,TGTGCCAGCAGCTCTTTATTGGGGGCCCTCTACGAGCAGTACTTC
TRBJ1-2,once,TRBV19,TRBD1,CASGQGLAYGYTF,TGTGCCAGTGGACAGGGCCTGGCCTATGGCTACACCTTC
TRBJ2-7,NA,TRBV7-9,NA,CASSPAGGYEQYF,TGTGCCAGCAGTCCCGCAGGGGGGTACGAGCAGTACTTC
TRBJ1-2,NA,TRBV7-9,TRBD1,CASSWGTDYGYTF,TGTGCCAGCAGCTGGGGGACAGACTATGGCTACACCTTC
TRBJ2-3,NA,TRBV5-1,TRBD2,CASSFRLAGRSTDTQYF,TGCGCCAGCAGCTTCCGACTAGCGGGGCGAAGCACAGATACGCAGTATTTT
TRBJ1-3,NA,TRBV6-5,TRBD1,CASRQGAGGNTIYF,TGTGCCAGCAGACAGGGGGCTGGTGGAAACACCATATATTTT
TRBJ2-2,NA,TRBV5-1,NA,CASSLGLQQVEELFF,TGCGCCAGCAGCTTGGGGCTACAGCAGGTCGAGGAGCTGTTTTTT
TRBJ2-3,NA,TRBV27,TRBD2,CASSPIHSAGVLGTQYF,TGTGCCAGCAGCCCCATACATTCAGCGGGGGTGCTTGGTACGCAGTATTTT